This T cell receptor beta chain emerged from a study of CD8+ T cells in alopecia areata. Study background: Tofacitinib was taken orally by treated patients, and the dose was 5 to 10 mg twice daily. A 6-month off-drug phase came after tofacitinib, which had lasted 6 to 18 months. Study-level findings and limits: Sharing of TCR sequences between patients (possibly for HLA-related reasons) was less clear than in mice.

It was cDNA, reverse transcribed from extracted RNA, that served as the sequencing template. Using immunoSEQ multiplex PCR, the repertoire was profiled, and TCRdb retains in-frame clones only, with some absent. In the table there are about 7,400 clones, about 70% of which are singletons. The germline V gene encodes CDR1 LGHNT and CDR2 FRNRAP. CDR3 size: 18 residues. V gave up 0 bases and J gave up 0 bases, with 15 bases separating them. Regarding this clone: Its antigen is unidentified.

The investigators collected lesional scalp punch biopsies and peripheral blood from alopecia areata patients. This receptor was obtained from a human donor with alopecia areata. The chain employs TRBV12-5 and TRBJ1-3, with D uncertain. The sample here was skin, taken at week 0. In DNA form, the CDR3 reads TGTGCTAGTGGTTTGGTACGGGAATGGGCCTACTCTGGAAACACCATATATTTT. Protein: CASGLVREWAYSGNTIYF.